The 25 T cell receptor beta chains reported below all come from one sample, sequenced in a study of immune cell composition in non-small cell lung cancer. The repertoire was sequenced with immunoSEQ multiplex PCR; TCRdb's copy has only in-frame clones and lacks some. The data show about 2,200 clones, approximately 88% seen once. The sequenced sample consisted of lung tumor tissue. Receptors originate from a human donor with non-small cell lung cancer.

This chain connects TRBV5-4 to TRBJ2-7, with TRBD1 matching over 11 bases. With 4 bases clipped from V and 3 bases from J, the junction kept 9 bases outside the gene matches. The CDR3 sequence is 16 residues long. Germline lookup yields CDR1 SGHNT and CDR2 YYREEE (reference sequence). The CDR3 protein is CASSGGTGGIVYEQYF. The CDR3 nucleotides read TGTGCCAGCAGCGGGGGGACAGGGGGTATTGTCTACGAGCAGTACTTC. Drawing the rest from reference TRBV5-4 and TRBJ2-7, the complete variable domain is ETGVTQSPTHLIKTRGQQVTLRCSSQSGHNTVSWYQQALGQGPQFIFQYYREEENGRGNFPPRFSGLQFPNYSSELNVNALELDDSALYLCASSGGTGGIVYEQYFGPGTRLTVT.

The chain is built from TRBV28 and TRBJ1-6; D remains unclear. The CDR3 is 17 residues long. Trimming left V 3 bases short and J 8 bases short, with 20 bases between. Germline-derived CDR1 and CDR2 are MDHEN and SYDVKM. In nucleotides, the CDR3 is TGTGCCAGCAGTTTCCCCCCCGGTAGGCAGGTAGATTCACCCCTCCACTTT. Protein: CASSFPPGRQVDSPLHF.

The rearrangement uses TRBV28 and TRBJ1-1; 9 bases line up with TRBD1. V was clipped by 6 bases and J by 0 bases; unmatched bases: 5. Germline-derived CDR1 and CDR2 are MDHEN and SYDVKM. The CDR3 loop spans 15 amino acids. CDR3 in DNA: TGTGCCAGCAGCTGGGGGACAGGGTTGAACACTGAAGCTTTCTTT. Encoded protein: CASSWGTGLNTEAFF.

This clone was recorded a few times. The chain carries TRBV9 and TRBJ2-2; D might be TRBD2 (6 bases). Germline-derived CDR1 and CDR2 are SGDLS and YYNGEE. V was cut by 4 bases and J by 4 bases, with 17 bases left in between. The CDR3 covers 16 residues. CDR3: CASSPQEGRGTGELFF. CDR3 sequence (DNA): TGTGCCAGCAGCCCCCAGGAGGGGCGCGGCACCGGGGAGCTGTTTTTT.

V usage is TRBV11-2 and J usage is TRBJ2-3, with D possibly being TRBD1 (6 bases). Between the trimmed V and J ends, which lost 1 base and 5 bases, there was a span of 10 bases. The CDR3 has 14 amino acids. Germline CDR1 is SGHAT and CDR2 is FQNNGV. This CDR3 reads CASSLVQGVDTQYF. DNA for the CDR3: TGTGCCAGCAGCTTAGTACAGGGCGTAGATACGCAGTATTTT.

CDR3: CASSPGTGGAYEQYF. CDR3 in DNA: TGTGCCAGCTCACCCGGGACAGGGGGGGCCTACGAGCAGTACTTC. J is TRBJ2-7 and V is TRBV18, with 11 bases identical to TRBD1. There are 15 residues in the CDR3. The ends lost 3 bases at V and 2 bases at J; junction bases unmatched: 3. Germline V gene sequence: CDR1 KGHSH, CDR2 LQKENI.

The rearrangement links TRBV5-6 to TRBJ1-5; 11 bases match TRBD1. V shed 4 bases, J shed 4 bases, and the junction held 4 bases outside the gene matches. Looked up from germline, CDR1 is SGHDT and CDR2 is YYEEEE. CDR3 length equals 15 residues. CDR3 coding DNA: TGTGCCAGCAGCGCCGGGACAGGGGGAAATCAGCCCCAGCATTTT. This sequence encodes CASSAGTGGNQPQHF.

The genes are TRBV5-1 and TRBJ2-1, with 8 bases that match TRBD2. The CDR3 has 16 amino acids. The J segment lost 0 bases and the V segment lost 4 bases, leaving 6 bases of the junction unmatched. Germline V gene sequence: CDR1 SGHRS, CDR2 YFSETQ. CDR3 nucleotide sequence: TGCGCCAGCAGCAACGCGGGGGGTAACTCCTACAATGAGCAGTTCTTC. Its translation is CASSNAGGNSYNEQFF.

The chain joins TRBV2 to TRBJ1-2; 10 nucleotides line up with TRBD1. Germline V gene sequence: CDR1 SNHLY, CDR2 FYNNEI. This CDR3 has 13 residues. Unmatched junction bases numbered 4, after V lost 4 bases and J lost 8 bases. In nucleotides, the CDR3 is TGTGCCAGCAGTGTAGAGACAGGGGGCGGCTACACCTTC. Translation gives CASSVETGGGYTF.

This clone has just a few counts. V and J are TRBV5-4 and TRBJ1-2; no clear D gene. Per germline, CDR1 SGHNT and CDR2 YYREEE (reference sequence). V shed 0 bases and J shed 2 bases, with 8 bases lying between them. The CDR3 runs 14 residues. The CDR3 coding sequence is TGTGCCAGCAGCTTGGGAGGGAACAACTATGGCTACACCTTC. It yields the protein CASSLGGNNYGYTF.

V gene TRBV14 combines with J gene TRBJ1-1; the D gene is possibly TRBD1 (6 bases). V lost 4 bases, J lost 10 bases, and 19 bases lay in between. This CDR3 is 14 amino acids long. Germline V gene lookup returns CDR1 SGHDN and CDR2 FVKESK. In DNA form, the CDR3 reads TGTGCCAGCAGCCGGTATACAGGGTCGAGAGGAGCTTTCTTT. Encoded protein: CASSRYTGSRGAFF.

The chain employs TRBV28 and TRBJ2-4; no definite D call. Germline V CDR1 and CDR2: MDHEN, SYDVKM. CDR3 length: 17 amino acids. V was clipped by 6 bases and J by 0 bases, with 18 bases between them. The DNA of the CDR3 is TGTGCCAGCAGCCGAAATGTGTTGCGTCTAGCCAAAAACATTCAGTACTTC. It encodes CASSRNVLRLAKNIQYF.

The gene calls are TRBV20-1 and TRBJ2-7; tentative D call: TRBD2 (6 bases). Trimming removed 3 bases from V and 7 bases from J, with 10 bases in between. This CDR3 has 11 residues. Germline CDR1 and CDR2: DFQATT and SNEGSKA (reference sequence). Written as DNA, the CDR3 is TGCAGTGCTAGGTACGGGGGTGAGCAGTACTTC. Encoded protein: CSARYGGEQYF.

The chain joins TRBV19 to TRBJ2-7; 8 bases map to TRBD1. This CDR3 comprises 16 residues. Germline V gene lookup returns CDR1 LNHDA and CDR2 SQIVND (reference sequence). The ends lost 4 bases at V and 2 bases at J; junction bases unmatched: 10. CDR3 DNA sequence: TGTGCCAGTAGTACCCAAAGGACAGGGAGTCCCTACGAGCAGTACTTC. Its protein product is CASSTQRTGSPYEQYF.

With respect to this clone: The germline gene is not matched at one end of the junction; a read error may be the cause. The chain recombines TRBV7-7 with TRBJ2-3; perhaps TRBD1 as D (6 bases). Germline V gene sequence: CDR1 SSHAT, CDR2 FNYEAQ (reference sequence). This CDR3 has 13 residues. This chain's CDR3 is CASSDLGRGTQYF. CDR3 in DNA: TGTGCTAGCAGCGACCTCGGTAGGGGGACGCAGTATTTT.

The V gene is TRBV7-3, the J gene TRBJ2-1; 11 positions match TRBD2. CDR1 SGHTA and CDR2 FQGTGA come from the germline V gene. The CDR3 spans 18 residues. The trim removed 2 bases at V and 2 bases at J, leaving 8 bases unmatched. The chain's CDR3 is CASSLPGASGRTYNEQFF. Here the CDR3 DNA reads TGTGCCAGCAGCTTACCCGGGGCTAGCGGGAGGACCTACAATGAGCAGTTCTTC.

The chain joins TRBV27 to TRBJ2-7, with D perhaps matching TRBD1 (5 bases). Deletions cut 2 bases from V and 0 bases from J, with 14 bases between. The germline CDR1 and CDR2 sequences are MNHEY and SMNVEV (reference sequence). The CDR3 is 16 amino acids. This CDR3 is CASSLIAQAYSYEQYF. The CDR3 DNA reads as TGTGCCAGCAGTTTAATAGCACAGGCCTACTCCTACGAGCAGTACTTC.

The chain carries TRBV25-1 and TRBJ2-1; 7 nucleotides align to TRBD2. Unmatched junction bases numbered 5, after V lost 4 bases and J lost 2 bases. Germline V gene sequence: CDR1 MGHDK, CDR2 SYGVNS. The CDR3 extends over 15 amino acids. CDR3 sequence: CASSVSGGTYNEQFF. Written as DNA, the CDR3 is TGTGCCAGCAGTGTTTCGGGGGGTACCTACAATGAGCAGTTCTTC.

The J gene is TRBJ2-1, the V gene TRBV28; 13 positions match TRBD2. J gave up 2 bases and V 6 bases, and 10 bases lay outside the gene matches. Per germline, CDR1 MDHEN and CDR2 SYDVKM. The CDR3 covers 18 residues. The CDR3, as DNA: TGTGCCAGCAGACCACCGGGACTAGCGGGAATCCCCTACAATGAGCAGTTCTTC. Encoded protein: CASRPPGLAGIPYNEQFF.

The chain links TRBV29-1 to TRBJ1-2, with D possibly matching TRBD1 (6 bases). CDR1 SQVTM and CDR2 ANQGSEA come from the germline V gene. The CDR3 totals 12 residues. V lost 5 bases, J lost 7 bases, and 14 bases lay in between. The CDR3 here is CSVRPGGGGYTF. The CDR3 nucleotides are TGCAGCGTTCGCCCGGGGGGCGGTGGCTACACCTTC.

Note on this clone: The junction differs from germline at one of its ends, possibly a read error. The chain employs TRBV19 and TRBJ2-2; TRBD2 aligns across 8 bases. This CDR3 comprises 15 residues. CDR1 is LNHDA and CDR2 is SQIVND in the germline V gene (reference sequence). The CDR3 coding sequence is TGTGCCAGTAGAATAGCGGGGACGAACACCGGGGAGCTGTTTTTT. Protein product: CASRIAGTNTGELFF.

The chain couples TRBV10-3 to TRBJ1-1; 10 bases line up with TRBD1. Per germline, CDR1 ENHRY and CDR2 SYGVKD. Unmatched junction bases numbered 3, after V lost 6 bases and J lost 2 bases. The CDR3 runs to 14 residues. CDR3 nucleotides: TGTGCCATCAGGGGGACAGGGGACAACACTGAAGCTTTCTTT. Translation gives CAIRGTGDNTEAFF.

The gene calls are TRBV19 and TRBJ1-1; D call uncertain. The CDR3 has 15 amino acids. The germline V gene encodes CDR1 LNHDA and CDR2 SQIVND (reference sequence). Deletions cut 4 bases from V and 4 bases from J, with 16 bases between. In nucleotides, the CDR3 is TGTGCCAGTAGTAAGCAATATACTGCGGGCACTGAAGCTTTCTTT. Its protein is CASSKQYTAGTEAFF.

V usage is TRBV2 and J usage is TRBJ1-2; D remains ambiguous. V lost 3 bases to trimming and J lost 9 bases, with 17 bases between them. From germline, CDR1 is SNHLY and CDR2 FYNNEI. This CDR3 has 14 residues. The CDR3 here is CASSDQAFEISYTF. CDR3 DNA sequence: TGTGCCAGCAGTGATCAGGCCTTCGAGATAAGCTACACCTTC. Full variable domain (remainder filled in from reference TRBV2 and TRBJ1-2): EPEVTQTPSHQVTQMGQEVILRCVPISNHLYFYWYRQILGQKVEFLVSFYNNEISEKSEIFDDQFSVERPDGSNFTLKIRSTKLEDSAMYFCASSDQAFEISYTFGSGTRLTVV.

The table lists this clone with a few counts. The rearrangement uses TRBV5-1 and TRBJ2-6; possible D gene TRBD1, 5 bases. V shed 0 bases and J shed 1 base, with 8 bases lying between them. Germline V gene lookup returns CDR1 SGHRS and CDR2 YFSETQ. CDR3 length equals 16 residues. CDR3 sequence: CASSLVAGSGANVLTF. The CDR3 coding sequence is TGCGCCAGCAGCTTGGTTGCAGGGTCTGGGGCCAACGTCCTGACTTTC.